The 21 T cell receptor beta chains listed next were all sequenced from one sample in a study of T cell repertoires in cytomegalovirus infection. Using its own MiXCR run on the reads, TCRdb lists one record per CDR3 protein. This sample yields approximately 750,000 distinct CDR3 sequences, of which under 40% are seen a single time; about 2.8% belongs to the top ten. Sequenced input: PBMCs. The source is a human donor in good health (CMV status not recorded). Some clones in this sample may be carry-over from other donors' samples.

This clonotype occurred a few times. This chain uses TRBV7-2 with TRBJ2-3; D not resolved. Germline V CDR1 and CDR2: SGHTA, FQGNSA. V dropped 5 bases and J dropped 2 bases, with 11 bases sitting between them. The CDR3 is made up of 14 amino acids. The CDR3 nucleotides read TGTGCCAGCAGCCCGACGCGGTTCACAGATACGCAGTATTTT. It encodes CASSPTRFTDTQYF. Together with reference TRBV7-2 and TRBJ2-3, the CDR3 gives the full variable domain: GAGVSQSPSNKVTEKGKDVELRCDPISGHTALYWYRQSLGQGLEFLIYFQGNSAPDKSGLPSDRFSAERTGGSVSTLTIQRTQQEDSAVYLCASSPTRFTDTQYFGPGTRLTVL.

This clonotype was detected only a few times. This chain joins TRBV28 and TRBJ1-5, with a weak D call TRBD1 (5 bases). With 4 bases removed from V and 0 bases from J, the gap between germline ends came to 13 bases. In germline, CDR1 is MDHEN, CDR2 SYDVKM. The length of the CDR3 is 16 residues. The chain's CDR3 is CASSSGHSYSNQPQHF. CDR3 nucleotides: TGTGCCAGCAGTTCAGGACACTCTTATAGCAATCAGCCCCAGCATTTT.

The J gene is TRBJ1-1, the V gene TRBV5-1, with no clear D. The CDR3 totals 16 residues. Per the germline V gene, CDR1 is SGHRS and CDR2 is YFSETQ. Trimming stripped 1 base from V and 0 bases from J, with 13 bases between. As DNA, the CDR3 is TGCGCCAGCAGCTTGTCGTCAGGCCCCATGAACACTGAAGCTTTCTTT. Translation: CASSLSSGPMNTEAFF.

The rearrangement uses TRBV19 and TRBJ2-7, with a tentative D call TRBD2 (5 bases). Trimming removed 6 bases at V and 3 bases at J, with 12 bases between. This CDR3 has 13 amino acids. Germline-derived CDR1 and CDR2 are LNHDA and SQIVND (reference sequence). CDR3 residues: CASSYGLLYEQYF. CDR3 nucleotides: TGTGCCAGTAGCTACGGACTGCTCTACGAGCAGTACTTC.

This clonotype was picked up many times. The CDR3 DNA reads TGTGCCAGCAGCTCCCGGACTAGCGGCTTCACAGATACGCAGTATTTT. This sequence encodes CASSSRTSGFTDTQYF. V usage is TRBV7-2 and J usage is TRBJ2-3; 10 nucleotides line up with TRBD2. The CDR3 has 16 residues. Germline CDR1 is SGHTA and CDR2 is FQGNSA. J gave up 2 bases and V 4 bases, and 6 bases lay outside the gene matches.

This chain connects TRBV7-8 to TRBJ1-2; possible D gene TRBD1, 5 bases. This CDR3 region has 15 residues. V was clipped by 5 bases and J by 7 bases, with 20 bases between them. The germline V gene encodes CDR1 SGHVS and CDR2 FQNEAQ. CDR3 sequence (DNA): TGTGCCAGCAGCCCGTCCCGGGACCGTCACGTTGGCTACACCTTC. Protein: CASSPSRDRHVGYTF.

The V call is TRBV7-8, the J call TRBJ2-7; 11 bases fit TRBD2. Germline assignment: CDR1 SGHVS and CDR2 FQNEAQ. The CDR3 sequence is 17 residues long. Trimming took 1 base from V and 5 from J; bases not matched to a gene: 10. DNA for the CDR3: TGTGCCAGCAGCTTAGACCGCTACGGACTAGCGGGCCACGAGCAGTACTTC. It specifies CASSLDRYGLAGHEQYF.

The rearrangement joins TRBV4-1 to TRBJ1-6; D is perhaps TRBD1 (5 bases). Trimming pared 4 bases from V and 8 bases from J, leaving 9 bases between. Germline CDR1 MGHRA, CDR2 YSYEKL. This CDR3 is 13 amino acids long. The CDR3 loop is CASSRQQDSPLHF. The DNA of the CDR3 is TGCGCCAGCAGCCGCCAACAGGATTCACCCCTCCACTTT.

The V call is TRBV20-1, the J call TRBJ1-2; 12 bases are shared with TRBD1. This CDR3 has 18 residues. The trim removed 3 bases at V and 2 bases at J, leaving 13 bases unmatched. Germline CDR1 reads DFQATT; CDR2 reads SNEGSKA (reference sequence). The CDR3, as DNA: TGCAGTGCTAGGTCTTATCCGGGACAGGGGGCTTTGAACTATGGCTACACCTTC. Its protein product is CSARSYPGQGALNYGYTF.

This clonotype showed up just a few times. The rearrangement links TRBV7-8 to TRBJ1-3, with 9 nucleotides matching TRBD1. V was pared by 5 bases and J by 5 bases, with 4 bases of the junction left unmatched. The length of the CDR3 is 14 residues. The germline V gene encodes CDR1 SGHVS and CDR2 FQNEAQ. The CDR3, as DNA: TGTGCCAGCAGCGCACAGGGGGCCCGAAACACCATATATTTT. Protein: CASSAQGARNTIYF.

CDR3 nucleotide sequence: TGTGCCAGCAACCCAGAGACAGAGGACACTGAAGCTTTCTTT. As protein: CASNPETEDTEAFF. The chain recombines TRBV28 with TRBJ1-1, with D possibly matching TRBD1 (5 bases). The CDR3 has 14 amino acids. Germline CDR1 MDHEN, CDR2 SYDVKM. V dropped 7 bases and J dropped 3 bases, with 15 bases sitting between them.

This clonotype showed up many times. The chain uses TRBV6-5 and TRBJ2-7; D is undetermined. The germline CDR1 and CDR2 sequences are MNHEY and SVGAGI. V lost 5 bases and J 0 bases, leaving 11 bases between the germline ends. The CDR3 extends over 14 amino acids. This CDR3 is CASSPYVGSYEQYF. The CDR3 coding sequence is TGTGCCAGCAGTCCATACGTGGGCTCCTACGAGCAGTACTTC.

The chain carries TRBV5-1 and TRBJ1-1; D gene unclear. Germline V gives CDR1 SGHRS, CDR2 YFSETQ. V lost 4 bases, J lost 4 bases, and 20 bases lay in between. The CDR3 consists of 16 residues. CDR3 nucleotide sequence: TGCGCCAGCAGCACCACCGACGGGCCACGAGGCACTGAAGCTTTCTTT. It yields the protein CASSTTDGPRGTEAFF.

In this sample, this clonotype turned up a few times. The rearrangement links TRBV12-3 or TRBV12-4 to TRBJ2-7; a possible D gene is TRBD1 (6 bases). This CDR3 region has 14 residues. Trimming cost V 6 bases and J 2 bases, with 14 bases left between them. The CDR3 DNA reads as TGTGCCAGCAGCCGAGCAGGGGCCCCCTACGAGCAGTACTTC. It specifies CASSRAGAPYEQYF.

The V and J genes are TRBV7-4 and TRBJ2-3; D remains ambiguous. Trimming stripped 8 bases from V and 5 bases from J, with 14 bases between. Germline CDR1 SGHVT, CDR2 SQSDAQ. CDR3 size: 13 residues. The CDR3 bases are TGTGCCAGCGCGAGCGTGATACGAGATACGCAGTATTTT. Translating it yields CASASVIRDTQYF.

The genes are TRBV27 and TRBJ2-1; TRBD1 is a possible D gene (5 bases). The CDR3 consists of 14 residues. Germline lookup yields CDR1 MNHEY and CDR2 SMNVEV (reference sequence). Trimming took 6 bases from V and 5 from J, leaving 14 bases between them. The CDR3 reads CASRPGRGHNEQFF. In DNA, the CDR3 is TGTGCCAGCAGACCAGGTAGGGGCCACAATGAGCAGTTCTTC.

This clonotype was counted only a few times. The chain has TRBV2 and TRBJ2-5; 7 positions agree with TRBD1. The CDR3 totals 12 residues. Per the germline V gene, CDR1 is SNHLY and CDR2 is FYNNEI. The J segment lost 7 bases and the V segment lost 4 bases, leaving 3 bases of the junction unmatched. CDR3 DNA sequence: TGTGCCAGCAGTGTTTACAGGGGGACCCAGTACTTC. This encodes CASSVYRGTQYF. The whole variable domain, filled in from reference TRBV2 and TRBJ2-5, reads EPEVTQTPSHQVTQMGQEVILRCVPISNHLYFYWYRQILGQKVEFLVSFYNNEISEKSEIFDDQFSVERPDGSNFTLKIRSTKLEDSAMYFCASSVYRGTQYFGPGTRLLVL.

This clonotype was detected a few times. The rearrangement joins TRBV11-2 to TRBJ2-1; the D gene is possibly TRBD2 (6 bases). CDR3 length: 15 residues. CDR1 SGHAT and CDR2 FQNNGV come from the germline V gene. Trimming took 4 bases from V and 8 from J, leaving 18 bases between them. CDR3 in DNA: TGTGCCAGCAGCTCGAGGTTAGCGGTACATCATGAGCAGTTCTTC. Translated, it gives CASSSRLAVHHEQFF. Filled out from reference TRBV11-2 and TRBJ2-1, the complete variable domain reads EAGVAQSPRYKIIEKRQSVAFWCNPISGHATLYWYQQILGQGPKLLIQFQNNGVVDDSQLPKDRFSAERLKGVDSTLKIQPAKLEDSAVYLCASSSRLAVHHEQFFGPGTRLTVL.

The rearrangement uses TRBV5-1 and TRBJ2-5, with a weak D call TRBD1 (5 bases). Germline loops: CDR1 SGHRS, CDR2 YFSETQ. The CDR3 runs to 16 residues. Between the trimmed V and J ends, which lost 5 bases and 1 base, there was a span of 18 bases. CDR3 amino acids: CASSRGSQAIQETQYF. DNA for the CDR3: TGCGCCAGCAGTAGGGGATCACAGGCTATCCAAGAGACCCAGTACTTC.

This rearrangement joins TRBV19 to TRBJ2-1; tentative D call: TRBD2 (5 bases). The CDR3 runs to 15 residues. The germline V gene encodes CDR1 LNHDA and CDR2 SQIVND (reference sequence). The V end was cut by 2 bases, the J end by 2 bases, with 10 bases between. The CDR3 nucleotides read TGTGCCAGTAGTATAAACGGGAACCCCTACAATGAGCAGTTCTTC. This sequence encodes CASSINGNPYNEQFF.

J is TRBJ2-3 and V is TRBV29-1; D possibly corresponds to TRBD1 (6 bases). V was cut by 4 bases and J by 2 bases, with 13 bases left in between. The CDR3 loop spans 14 amino acids. Germline CDR1 reads SQVTM; CDR2 reads ANQGSEA. CDR3 sequence (DNA): TGCAGCGTTGTAGGGGACACCCCCACAGATACGCAGTATTTT. Protein sequence: CSVVGDTPTDTQYF.